The following is a T cell receptor (beta chain) sequence with its context. Antigen specificity is unknown. Naivety among CD8 cells was defined by CD45RO negativity and positive CCR7 selection, thereby excluding terminally differentiated effector memory CD45RA+ cells. Assay: immunoSEQ multiplex PCR; the TCRdb copy retains only in-frame clones and omits some. The table has about 580,000 clones, roughly 98% seen once. The germline V gene has CDR1 SGHTA and CDR2 FQGNSA. CDR3 size: 18 residues. The J segment lost 2 bases and the V segment lost 1 base, leaving 6 bases of the junction unmatched. These data belong to a study of shared clonotypes between healthy human individuals. The study, taken as a whole, reports: It was the few donors that limited the genetic and exposure-history diversity represented.

The sequence derives from a man aged 25-45 years in good health. Sequencing used naive CD8+ T cells sorted from blood. V gene TRBV7-2 combines with J gene TRBJ2-4; 12 bases agree with TRBD2. In DNA, the CDR3 is TGTGCCAGCAGCTTAGTTGGGGGGACTAGCGGGCCCAAAAACATTCAGTACTTC. This codes for CASSLVGGTSGPKNIQYF.